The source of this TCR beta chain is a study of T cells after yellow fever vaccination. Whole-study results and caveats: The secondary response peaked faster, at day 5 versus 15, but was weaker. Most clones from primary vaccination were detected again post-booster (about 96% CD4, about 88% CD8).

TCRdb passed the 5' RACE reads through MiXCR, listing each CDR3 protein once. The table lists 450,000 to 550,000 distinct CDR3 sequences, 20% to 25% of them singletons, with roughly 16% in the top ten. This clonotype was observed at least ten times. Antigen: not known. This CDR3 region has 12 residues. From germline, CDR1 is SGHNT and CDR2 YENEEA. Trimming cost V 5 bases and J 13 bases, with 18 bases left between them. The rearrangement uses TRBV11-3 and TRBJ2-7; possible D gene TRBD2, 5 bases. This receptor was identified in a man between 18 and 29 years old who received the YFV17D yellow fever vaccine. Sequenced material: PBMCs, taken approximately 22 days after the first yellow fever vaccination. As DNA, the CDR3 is TGTGCCAGCAGCCCCTACGGAGGCGCGTTATACTTC. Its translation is CASSPYGGALYF.